This T cell receptor beta chain was documented in a study of CD8 T cells in ankylosing spondylitis. In this sample, this clonotype turned up a few times. Its antigen is undetermined. MiXCR, applied by TCRdb to the 5' RACE reads, yields one record per CDR3 protein. Counted here are 330,000 or so distinct CDR3 sequences, roughly 8% occurring once; the ten biggest clones make up 13% to 15%. The CDR3 contains 18 residues. Germline V gene lookup returns CDR1 MDHEN and CDR2 SYDVKM. Trimming at V came to 6 bases and at J to 3 bases, leaving 19 bases not matched to a gene. Broader study findings: As reported, disease-linked clones showed significant enrichment in matched ankylosing spondylitis synovial fluid. A TCR beta motif made of 7 to 9 highly homologous variants seemed typical of ankylosing spondylitis blood. CD8+ disease-linked clones were present at relatively low frequencies in blood.

The V and J genes are TRBV28 and TRBJ2-7; 8 bases are shared with TRBD1. The TCR originated in a male donor with ankylosing spondylitis. Material: blood, either unsorted or a sorted T cell fraction (not recorded which). The CDR3 is CASSSSTYQGANLYEQYF. The CDR3, as DNA: TGTGCCAGCAGCTCATCAACCTATCAGGGGGCGAACCTCTACGAGCAGTACTTC.